These T cell receptor beta chains were read from a single sample in a study of shared clonotypes between healthy human individuals. TCRdb's copy holds only in-frame clones and misses some; the assay was immunoSEQ multiplex PCR. This sample carries about 2.2 million clones, around 95% of them seen once, and the ten largest clones take more than 1.5%. The sequenced material came from naive CD8+ T cells from PBMCs. Receptors originate from a man aged 18 to 29 in good health. Some clones in this sample may be carry-over from other donors' samples. The CDR3 runs from the conserved cysteine through the conserved F or W. A D gene is named only where the DNA matches it firmly.

j_call v_call d_call cdr3_aa
TRBJ2-1 TRBV27 NA CASSDRLPYNEQFF
TRBJ2-7 TRBV29-1 TRBD2 CSVAGLAGHEQYF
TRBJ1-4 TRBV9 NA CASSVAGEGKLFF
TRBJ2-2 TRBV2 NA CASCTRAGSTGELFF
TRBJ2-5 TRBV13 TRBD1 CASSSGQGKETQYF
TRBJ2-1 TRBV7-8 NA CASSPFLGYNEQFF
TRBJ2-2 TRBV7-9 NA CAGLIGELFF
TRBJ1-5 TRBV4-1 NA CASSQEGSGLNQPQHF
TRBJ2-4 TRBV5-1 TRBD1 CASSLTGGDLSGQDIQYF
TRBJ2-3 TRBV9 TRBD2 CASSEREAPRDTQYF
TRBJ1-1 TRBV15 NA CATSRGSDGDTEAFF
TRBJ1-2 TRBV7-9 TRBD1 CASSYPGTGLSGYTF
TRBJ2-7 TRBV4-1 NA CASSQLAMSSYEQYF
TRBJ1-2 TRBV7-2 TRBD1 CASSPGPIGTGGNYGYTF
TRBJ2-2 TRBV6-5 TRBD1 CASSYSQGANGELFF
TRBJ2-5 TRBV28 NA CASSFTHQGFQETQYF
TRBJ2-1 TRBV15 TRBD1 CATSSRDRVTYNEQFF
TRBJ1-1 TRBV7-9 NA CASGRGTEAFF
TRBJ2-3 TRBV7-8 TRBD2 CASIPEPSGYGDTQYF
TRBJ1-1 TRBV25-1 NA CASSGAGYHTEAFF